This T cell receptor (beta chain) was identified in a study of cytomegalovirus exposure and HLA in healthy donors. As regards this clone: As yet, its antigen is unknown.

In germline, CDR1 is SGHAT, CDR2 FQNNGV. J lost 5 bases, V lost 6 bases, and 11 bases had no gene match. The CDR3 extends over 15 amino acids. The method was immunoSEQ multiplex PCR; TCRdb's version includes in-frame clones alone and lacks a portion of them. Of 95,000 to 150,000 clones detected, 90% to 96% appear once; the ten largest clones hold 1.7%. Findings of the study overall: Using the classifier, cytomegalovirus status was reportedly diagnosed with high specificity and sensitivity. Cytomegalovirus-associated status was assigned to roughly 160 TCR beta chains. According to a later analysis, TCR clusters from the first cohort tended to co-occur in the 100 to 150 validation repertoires.

The source is a man aged 18 to 30 in good health and CMV-seronegative. Sequencing was carried out using PBMCs. The genes are TRBV11-2 and TRBJ2-3; 7 nucleotides agree with TRBD2. CDR3 bases: TGTGCCAGCAGTCCCCCGGGCGGGAGTGGAGATACGCAGTATTTT. This gives the protein CASSPPGGSGDTQYF.